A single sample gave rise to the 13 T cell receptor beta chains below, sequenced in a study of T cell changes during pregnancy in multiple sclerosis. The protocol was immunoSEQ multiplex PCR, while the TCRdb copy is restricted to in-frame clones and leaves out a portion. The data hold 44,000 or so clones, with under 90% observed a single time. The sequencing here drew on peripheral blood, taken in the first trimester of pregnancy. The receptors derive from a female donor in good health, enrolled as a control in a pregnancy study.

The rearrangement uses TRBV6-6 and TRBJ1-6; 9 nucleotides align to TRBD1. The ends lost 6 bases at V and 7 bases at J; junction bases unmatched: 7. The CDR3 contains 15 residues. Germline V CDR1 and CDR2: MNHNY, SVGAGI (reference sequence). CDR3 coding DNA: TGTGCCAGCAGGCCCGGGACAGGGAAAAATTCACCCCTCCACTTT. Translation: CASRPGTGKNSPLHF.

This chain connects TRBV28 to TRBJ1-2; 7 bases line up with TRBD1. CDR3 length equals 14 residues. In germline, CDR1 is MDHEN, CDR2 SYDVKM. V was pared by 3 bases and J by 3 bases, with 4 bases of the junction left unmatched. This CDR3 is CASSFRGSYYGYTF. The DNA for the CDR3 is TGTGCCAGCAGTTTCAGGGGGTCTTACTATGGCTACACCTTC.

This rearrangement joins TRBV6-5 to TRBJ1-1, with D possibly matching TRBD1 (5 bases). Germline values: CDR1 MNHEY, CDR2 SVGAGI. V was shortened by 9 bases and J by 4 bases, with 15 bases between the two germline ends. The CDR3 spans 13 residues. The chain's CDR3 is CASMNAGGTEAFF. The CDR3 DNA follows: TGTGCCAGTATGAATGCCGGGGGCACTGAAGCTTTCTTT.

DNA of the CDR3: TGTGCCAGCAGCTTGCGAACTAGCAGAGACAATGAGCAGTTCTTC. Translated: CASSLRTSRDNEQFF. V is TRBV5-4 and J is TRBJ2-1; a possible D gene is TRBD2 (6 bases). Trimming removed 1 base from V and 5 bases from J, with 13 bases in between. CDR3 length: 15 amino acids. The germline gives CDR1 SGHNT, CDR2 YYREEE (reference sequence). Looking up the rest from reference TRBV5-4 and TRBJ2-1 gives the full variable domain: ETGVTQSPTHLIKTRGQQVTLRCSSQSGHNTVSWYQQALGQGPQFIFQYYREEENGRGNFPPRFSGLQFPNYSSELNVNALELDDSALYLCASSLRTSRDNEQFFGPGTRLTVL.

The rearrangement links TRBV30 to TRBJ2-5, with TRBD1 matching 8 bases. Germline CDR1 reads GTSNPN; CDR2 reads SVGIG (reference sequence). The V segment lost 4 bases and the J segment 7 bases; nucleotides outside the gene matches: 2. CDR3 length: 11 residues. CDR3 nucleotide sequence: TGTGCCTGGATAACAGGGGGGACCCAGTACTTC. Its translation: CAWITGGTQYF.

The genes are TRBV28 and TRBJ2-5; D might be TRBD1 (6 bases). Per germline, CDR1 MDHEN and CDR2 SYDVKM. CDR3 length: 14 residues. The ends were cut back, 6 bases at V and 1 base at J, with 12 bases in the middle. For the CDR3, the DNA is TGTGCCAGCAGACGCAGGGGACCCCAAGAGACCCAGTACTTC. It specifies CASRRRGPQETQYF.

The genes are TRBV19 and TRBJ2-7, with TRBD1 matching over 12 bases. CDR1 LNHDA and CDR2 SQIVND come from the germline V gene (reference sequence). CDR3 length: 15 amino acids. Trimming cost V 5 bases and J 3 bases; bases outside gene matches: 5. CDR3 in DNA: TGTGCCAGTAGTTCCGGGACAGGGGGCAACTACGAGCAGTACTTC. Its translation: CASSSGTGGNYEQYF.

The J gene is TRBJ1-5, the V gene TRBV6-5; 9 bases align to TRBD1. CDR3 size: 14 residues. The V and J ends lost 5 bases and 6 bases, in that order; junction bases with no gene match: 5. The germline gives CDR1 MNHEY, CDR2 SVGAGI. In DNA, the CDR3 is TGTGCCAGCAGTGAGGGACAGGGAGGTCAGCCCCAGCATTTT. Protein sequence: CASSEGQGGQPQHF.

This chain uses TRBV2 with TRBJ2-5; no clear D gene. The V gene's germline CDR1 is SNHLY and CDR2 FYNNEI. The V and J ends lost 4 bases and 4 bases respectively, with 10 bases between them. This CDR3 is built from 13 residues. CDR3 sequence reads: CASSVRVRETQYF. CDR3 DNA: TGTGCCAGCAGTGTTAGAGTTCGAGAGACCCAGTACTTC.

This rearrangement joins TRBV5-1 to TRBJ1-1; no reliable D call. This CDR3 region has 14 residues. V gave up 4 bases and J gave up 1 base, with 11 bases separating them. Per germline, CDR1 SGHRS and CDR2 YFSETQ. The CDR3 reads CASSAGTSNTEAFF. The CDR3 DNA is TGCGCCAGCAGCGCAGGTACTTCGAACACTGAAGCTTTCTTT.

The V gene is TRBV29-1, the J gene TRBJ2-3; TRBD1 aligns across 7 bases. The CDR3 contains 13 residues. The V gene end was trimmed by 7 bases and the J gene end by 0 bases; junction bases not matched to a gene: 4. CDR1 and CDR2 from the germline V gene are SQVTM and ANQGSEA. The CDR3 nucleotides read TGCAGCGCCAGGGGGATGAGCACAGATACGCAGTATTTT. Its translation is CSARGMSTDTQYF.

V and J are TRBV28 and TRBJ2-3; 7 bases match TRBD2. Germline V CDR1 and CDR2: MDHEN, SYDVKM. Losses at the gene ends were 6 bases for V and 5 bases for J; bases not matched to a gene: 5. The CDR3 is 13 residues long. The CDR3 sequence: CASRRLAGDTQYF. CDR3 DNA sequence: TGTGCCAGCAGAAGACTAGCAGGAGATACGCAGTATTTT.

Written as DNA, the CDR3 is TGCGCCAGCAGCTTGCAGGTGGTAGCGGATACGCAGTATTTT. Translated, it gives CASSLQVVADTQYF. The rearrangement joins TRBV5-1 to TRBJ2-3; D might be TRBD2 (5 bases). The CDR3 length is 14 residues. The germline V and J ends were trimmed by 1 base and 6 bases, with 12 bases remaining between them. Germline V gene lookup returns CDR1 SGHRS and CDR2 YFSETQ.